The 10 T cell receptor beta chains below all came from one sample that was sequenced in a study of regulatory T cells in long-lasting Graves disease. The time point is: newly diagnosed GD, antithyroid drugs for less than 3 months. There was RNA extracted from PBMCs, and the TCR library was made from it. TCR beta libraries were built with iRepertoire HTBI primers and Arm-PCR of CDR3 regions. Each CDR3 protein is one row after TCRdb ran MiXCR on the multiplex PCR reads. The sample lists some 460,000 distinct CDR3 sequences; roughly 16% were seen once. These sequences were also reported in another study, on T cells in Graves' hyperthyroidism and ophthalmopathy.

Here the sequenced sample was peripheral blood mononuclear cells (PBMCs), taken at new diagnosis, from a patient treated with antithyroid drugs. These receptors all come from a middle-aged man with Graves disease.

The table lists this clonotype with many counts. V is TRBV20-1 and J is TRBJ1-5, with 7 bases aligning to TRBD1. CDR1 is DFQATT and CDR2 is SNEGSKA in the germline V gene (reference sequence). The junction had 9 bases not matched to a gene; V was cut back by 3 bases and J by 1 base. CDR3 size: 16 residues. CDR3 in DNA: TGCAGTGCTAGGGCCAGACAGGGATGGAGCAATCAGCCCCAGCATTTT. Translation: CSARARQGWSNQPQHF.

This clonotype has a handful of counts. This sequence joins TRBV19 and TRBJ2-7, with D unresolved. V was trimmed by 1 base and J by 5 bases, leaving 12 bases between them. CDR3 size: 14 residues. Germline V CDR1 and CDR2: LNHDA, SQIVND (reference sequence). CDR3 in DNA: TGTGCCAGTAGTATAGTGACCGATCCCCACGAGCAGTACTTC. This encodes CASSIVTDPHEQYF.

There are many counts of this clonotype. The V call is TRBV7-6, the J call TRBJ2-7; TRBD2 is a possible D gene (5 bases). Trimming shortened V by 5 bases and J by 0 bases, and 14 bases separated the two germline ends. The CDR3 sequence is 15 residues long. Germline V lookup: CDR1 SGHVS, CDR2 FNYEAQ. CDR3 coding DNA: TGTGCCAGCAGCGCGGAGGCGTCCGACTCCTACGAGCAGTACTTC. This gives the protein CASSAEASDSYEQYF.

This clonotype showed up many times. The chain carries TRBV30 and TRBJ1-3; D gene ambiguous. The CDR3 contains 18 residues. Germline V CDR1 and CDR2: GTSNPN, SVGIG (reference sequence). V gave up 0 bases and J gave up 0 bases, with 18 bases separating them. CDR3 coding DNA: TGTGCCTGGAGTGTACCGATTTCGGCGGCCGCCTCTGGAAACACCATATATTTT. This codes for CAWSVPISAAASGNTIYF.

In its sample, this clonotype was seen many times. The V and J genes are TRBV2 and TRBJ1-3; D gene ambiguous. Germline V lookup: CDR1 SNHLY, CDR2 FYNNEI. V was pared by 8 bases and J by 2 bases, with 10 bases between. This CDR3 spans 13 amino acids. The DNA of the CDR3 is TGTGCCAGCGGGTGGGAAGCTGGAAACACCATATATTTT. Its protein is CASGWEAGNTIYF.

DNA for the CDR3: TGTGCCAGCAGCGTCTTCCGGGCAGGAGCGAACACCGGGGAGCTGTTTTTT. Its translation is CASSVFRAGANTGELFF. V and J are TRBV27 and TRBJ2-2; no firm D call. V lost 6 bases, J lost 0 bases, and 17 bases lay in between. The length of the CDR3 is 17 residues. Germline loops: CDR1 MNHEY, CDR2 SMNVEV (reference sequence).

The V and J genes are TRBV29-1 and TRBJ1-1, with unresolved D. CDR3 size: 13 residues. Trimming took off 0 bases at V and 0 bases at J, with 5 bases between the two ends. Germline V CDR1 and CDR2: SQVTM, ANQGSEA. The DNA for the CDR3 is TGCAGCGTTGAAGAGAGGTTGAACACTGAAGCTTTCTTT. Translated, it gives CSVEERLNTEAFF. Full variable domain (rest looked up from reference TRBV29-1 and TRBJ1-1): SAVISQKPSRDICQRGTSLTIQCQVDSQVTMMFWYRQQPGQSLTLIATANQGSEATYESGFVIDKFPISRPNLTFSTLTVSNMSPEDSSIYLCSVEERLNTEAFFGQGTRLTVV.

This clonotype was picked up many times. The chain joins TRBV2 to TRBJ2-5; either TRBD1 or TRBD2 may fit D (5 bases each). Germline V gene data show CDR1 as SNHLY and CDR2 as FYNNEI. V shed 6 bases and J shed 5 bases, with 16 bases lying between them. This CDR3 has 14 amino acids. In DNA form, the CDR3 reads TGTGCCAGCAGCCCAGAGAGGGACCTGGAGACCCAGTACTTC. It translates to CASSPERDLETQYF.

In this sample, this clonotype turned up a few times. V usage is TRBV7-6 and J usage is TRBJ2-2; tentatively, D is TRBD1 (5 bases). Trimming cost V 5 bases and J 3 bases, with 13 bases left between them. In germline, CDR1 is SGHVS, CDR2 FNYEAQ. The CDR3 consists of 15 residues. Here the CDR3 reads CASSLRGPDTGELFF. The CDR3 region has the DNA TGTGCCAGCAGCCTAAGGGGTCCGGACACCGGGGAGCTGTTTTTT.

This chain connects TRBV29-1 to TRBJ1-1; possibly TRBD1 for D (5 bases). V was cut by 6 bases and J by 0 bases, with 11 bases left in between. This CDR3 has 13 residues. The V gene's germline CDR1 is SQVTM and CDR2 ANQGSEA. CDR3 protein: CSVMGLMNTEAFF. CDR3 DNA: TGCAGCGTGATGGGACTTATGAACACTGAAGCTTTCTTT.